This TCR beta chain is drawn from a study of cytomegalovirus exposure and HLA in healthy donors. Study outcomes and limitations: A previous analysis found most TCR beta V segments productive roughly 87% or roughly 30% of the time.

Primers: 60 Vbeta forward and 13 Jbeta reverse. Sequencing used immunoSEQ multiplex PCR; TCRdb keeps in-frame clones, though not all of them. The sample carries roughly 180,000 clones, under 9.5% recorded once. This clone was detected only a few times. Antigen: not known. This CDR3 is built from 14 residues. Deletions cut 7 bases from V and 1 base from J, with 13 bases between. Germline V lookup: CDR1 SNHLY, CDR2 FYNNEI. This TCR came from a woman aged 25 to 45 in good health and CMV-seropositive. This chain joins TRBV2 and TRBJ2-5, with D perhaps matching TRBD2 (6 bases). Sequencing was performed on PBMCs. CDR3 region: CASKEGRIQETQYF. The CDR3 bases are TGTGCCAGCAAGGAGGGACGAATCCAAGAGACCCAGTACTTC.